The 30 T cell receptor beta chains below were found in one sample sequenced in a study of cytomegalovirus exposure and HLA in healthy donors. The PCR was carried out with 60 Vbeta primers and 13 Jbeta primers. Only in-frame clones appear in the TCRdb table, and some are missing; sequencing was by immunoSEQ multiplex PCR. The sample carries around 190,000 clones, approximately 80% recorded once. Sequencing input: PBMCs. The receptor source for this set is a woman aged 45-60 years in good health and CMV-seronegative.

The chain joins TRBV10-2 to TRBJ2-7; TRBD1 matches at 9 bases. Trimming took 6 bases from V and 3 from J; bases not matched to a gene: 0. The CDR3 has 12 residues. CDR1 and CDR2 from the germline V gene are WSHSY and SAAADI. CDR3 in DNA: TGCGCCAGCAGGGACAGGGGCTACGAGCAGTACTTC. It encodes CASRDRGYEQYF.

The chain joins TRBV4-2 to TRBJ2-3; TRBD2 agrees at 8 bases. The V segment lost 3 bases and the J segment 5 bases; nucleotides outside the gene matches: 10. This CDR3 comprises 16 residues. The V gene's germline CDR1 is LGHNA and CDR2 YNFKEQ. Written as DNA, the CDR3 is TGTGCCAGCAGCCACACACCGGGACTAGGTGTAGATACGCAGTATTTT. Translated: CASSHTPGLGVDTQYF.

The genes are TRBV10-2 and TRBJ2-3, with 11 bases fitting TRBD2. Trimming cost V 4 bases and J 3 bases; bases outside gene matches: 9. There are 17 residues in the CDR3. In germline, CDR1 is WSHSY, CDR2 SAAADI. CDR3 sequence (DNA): TGCGCCAGCAGTGGTAGCGGGGGGGCCTTCGAGACAGATACGCAGTATTTT. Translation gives CASSGSGGAFETDTQYF.

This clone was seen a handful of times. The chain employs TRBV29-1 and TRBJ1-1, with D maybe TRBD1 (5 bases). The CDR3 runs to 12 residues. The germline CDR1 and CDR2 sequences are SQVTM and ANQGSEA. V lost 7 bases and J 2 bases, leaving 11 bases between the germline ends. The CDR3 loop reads CSGETENTEAFF. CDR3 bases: TGCAGCGGAGAGACAGAAAACACTGAAGCTTTCTTT.

CDR3 sequence reads: CASSLTGRDTQYF. The CDR3 nucleotides read TGTGCCAGCAGTTTAACAGGGCGGGATACGCAGTATTTT. The V call is TRBV27, the J call TRBJ2-3; TRBD1 might be the D (6 bases). Germline V gene data show CDR1 as MNHEY and CDR2 as SMNVEV (reference sequence). Trimming removed 2 bases at V and 6 bases at J, with 9 bases between. The length of the CDR3 is 13 residues.

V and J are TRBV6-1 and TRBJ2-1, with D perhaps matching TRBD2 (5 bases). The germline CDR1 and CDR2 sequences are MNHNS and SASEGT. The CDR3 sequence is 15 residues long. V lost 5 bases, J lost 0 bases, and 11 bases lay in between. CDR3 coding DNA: TGTGCCAGCAGTCTCGCGGGTAACTCCTACAATGAGCAGTTCTTC. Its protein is CASSLAGNSYNEQFF.

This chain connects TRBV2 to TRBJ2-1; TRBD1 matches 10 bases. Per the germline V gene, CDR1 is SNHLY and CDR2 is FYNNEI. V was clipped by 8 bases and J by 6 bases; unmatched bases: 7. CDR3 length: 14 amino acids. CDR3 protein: CASAGQGLPNEQFF. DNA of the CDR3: TGTGCCAGCGCGGGACAGGGGCTCCCCAATGAGCAGTTCTTC.

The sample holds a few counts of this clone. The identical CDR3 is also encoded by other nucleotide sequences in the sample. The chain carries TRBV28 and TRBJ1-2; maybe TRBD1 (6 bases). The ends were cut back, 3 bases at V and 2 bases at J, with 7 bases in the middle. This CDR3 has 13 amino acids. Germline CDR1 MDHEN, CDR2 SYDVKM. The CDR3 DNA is TGTGCCAGCAGTTTCGGACAGAACTATGGCTACACCTTC. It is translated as CASSFGQNYGYTF.

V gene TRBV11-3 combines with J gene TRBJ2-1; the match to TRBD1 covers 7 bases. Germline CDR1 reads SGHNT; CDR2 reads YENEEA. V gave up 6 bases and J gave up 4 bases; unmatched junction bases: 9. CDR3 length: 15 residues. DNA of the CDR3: TGTGCCAGCAGTTCCCCGGGACAGTCTTACAATGAGCAGTTCTTC. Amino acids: CASSSPGQSYNEQFF.

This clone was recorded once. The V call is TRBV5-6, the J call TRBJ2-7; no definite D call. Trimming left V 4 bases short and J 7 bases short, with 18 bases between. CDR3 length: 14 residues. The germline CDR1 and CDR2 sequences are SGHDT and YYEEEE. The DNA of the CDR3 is TGTGCCAGCAGCCCTGACATGGGTCCGAGAGAGCAGTACTTC. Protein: CASSPDMGPREQYF.

The CDR3 DNA reads as TGTGCCATCAGTGGACCCCTATTGGGCTCGGCAGGGTCGTACAATGAGCAGTTCTTC. It is translated as CAISGPLLGSAGSYNEQFF. This sequence joins TRBV10-3 and TRBJ2-1, with D possibly matching TRBD1 (5 bases). CDR1 ENHRY and CDR2 SYGVKD come from the germline V gene. The length of the CDR3 is 19 residues. Trimming removed 4 bases at V and 4 bases at J, with 26 bases between.

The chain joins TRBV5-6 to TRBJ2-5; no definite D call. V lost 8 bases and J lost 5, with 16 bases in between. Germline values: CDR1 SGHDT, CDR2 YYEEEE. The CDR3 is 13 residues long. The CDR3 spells CASATRSWETQYF. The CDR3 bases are TGTGCCAGTGCAACTCGGAGTTGGGAGACCCAGTACTTC.

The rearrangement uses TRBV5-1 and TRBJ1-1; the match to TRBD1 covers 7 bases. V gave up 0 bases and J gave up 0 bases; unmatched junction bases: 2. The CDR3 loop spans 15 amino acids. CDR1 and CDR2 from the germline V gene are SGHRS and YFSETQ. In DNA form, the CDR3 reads TGCGCCAGCAGCTTGGACCAGGGGGTGAACACTGAAGCTTTCTTT. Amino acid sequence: CASSLDQGVNTEAFF.

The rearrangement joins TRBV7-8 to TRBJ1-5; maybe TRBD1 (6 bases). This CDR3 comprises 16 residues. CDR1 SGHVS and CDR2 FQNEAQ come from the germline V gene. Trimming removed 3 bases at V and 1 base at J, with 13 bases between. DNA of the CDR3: TGTGCCAGCAGCTTCGGGACACAAATAAGCAATCAGCCCCAGCATTTT. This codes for CASSFGTQISNQPQHF.

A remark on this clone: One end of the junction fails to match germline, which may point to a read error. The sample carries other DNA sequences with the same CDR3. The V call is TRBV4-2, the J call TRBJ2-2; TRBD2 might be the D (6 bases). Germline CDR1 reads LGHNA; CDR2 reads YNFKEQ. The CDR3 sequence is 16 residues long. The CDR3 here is CASSRPSDTNTGELFF. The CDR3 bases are TGTGCCAGCAGCCGTCCTAGCGACACGAACACTGGGGAGCTGTTTTTT.

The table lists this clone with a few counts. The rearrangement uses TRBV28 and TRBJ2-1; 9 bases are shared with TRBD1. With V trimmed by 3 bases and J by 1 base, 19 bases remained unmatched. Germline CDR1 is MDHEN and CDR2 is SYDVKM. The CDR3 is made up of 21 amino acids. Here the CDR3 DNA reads TGTGCCAGCAGTTTCATATTAGGGAGACAGGGGGGTATGAAGTCCTACAATGAGCAGTTCTTC. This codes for CASSFILGRQGGMKSYNEQFF. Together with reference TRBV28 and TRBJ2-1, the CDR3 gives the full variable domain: DVKVTQSSRYLVKRTGEKVFLECVQDMDHENMFWYRQDPGLGLRLIYFSYDVKMKEKGDIPEGYSVSREKKERFSLILESASTNQTSMYLCASSFILGRQGGMKSYNEQFFGPGTRLTVL.

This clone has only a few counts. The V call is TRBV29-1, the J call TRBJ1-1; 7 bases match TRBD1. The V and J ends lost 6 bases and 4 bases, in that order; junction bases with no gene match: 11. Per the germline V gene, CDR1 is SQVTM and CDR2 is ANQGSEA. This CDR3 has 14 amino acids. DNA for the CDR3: TGCAGCGTCGCCCGACAGGGTATAAGCACTGAAGCTTTCTTT. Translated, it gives CSVARQGISTEAFF.

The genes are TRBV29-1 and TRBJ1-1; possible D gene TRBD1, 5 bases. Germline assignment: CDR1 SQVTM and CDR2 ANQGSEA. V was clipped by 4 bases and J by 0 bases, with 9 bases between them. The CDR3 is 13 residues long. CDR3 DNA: TGCAGCGTTGCTGACAGATTGAACACTGAAGCTTTCTTT. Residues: CSVADRLNTEAFF.

CDR3 bases: TGTGCCACCCAAGAGGGACAAAACTACGAGCAGTACTTC. Protein product: CATQEGQNYEQYF. This chain connects TRBV28 to TRBJ2-7, with D perhaps TRBD1 (6 bases). Between the trimmed V and J ends, which lost 10 bases and 3 bases, there was a span of 16 bases. Germline CDR1 MDHEN, CDR2 SYDVKM. CDR3 length: 13 amino acids.

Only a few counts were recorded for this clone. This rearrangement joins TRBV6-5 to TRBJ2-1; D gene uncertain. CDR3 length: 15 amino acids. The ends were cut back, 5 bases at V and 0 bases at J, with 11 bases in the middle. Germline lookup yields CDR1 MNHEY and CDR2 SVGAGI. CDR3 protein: CASSTHEPSYNEQFF. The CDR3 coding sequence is TGTGCCAGCAGTACTCACGAACCCTCCTACAATGAGCAGTTCTTC.

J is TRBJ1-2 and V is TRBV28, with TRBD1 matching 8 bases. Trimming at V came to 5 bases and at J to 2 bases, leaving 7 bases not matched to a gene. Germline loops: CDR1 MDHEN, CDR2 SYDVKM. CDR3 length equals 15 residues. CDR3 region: CASSADRVVNYGYTF. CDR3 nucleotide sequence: TGTGCCAGCAGTGCGGACAGGGTGGTAAACTATGGCTACACCTTC.

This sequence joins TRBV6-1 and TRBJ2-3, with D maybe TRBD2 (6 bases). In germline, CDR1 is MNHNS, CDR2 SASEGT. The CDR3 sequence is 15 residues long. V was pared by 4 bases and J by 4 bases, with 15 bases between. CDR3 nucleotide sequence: TGTGCCAGCAGTGCCAACCGGGCGGGGCCAGATACGCAGTATTTT. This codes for CASSANRAGPDTQYF.

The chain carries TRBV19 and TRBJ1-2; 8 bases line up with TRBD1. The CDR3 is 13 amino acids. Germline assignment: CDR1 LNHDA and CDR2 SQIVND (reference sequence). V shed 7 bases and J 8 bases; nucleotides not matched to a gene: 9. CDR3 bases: TGTGCCAGTAATTACAGGGGGGCAGTCGGCTACACCTTC. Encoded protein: CASNYRGAVGYTF.

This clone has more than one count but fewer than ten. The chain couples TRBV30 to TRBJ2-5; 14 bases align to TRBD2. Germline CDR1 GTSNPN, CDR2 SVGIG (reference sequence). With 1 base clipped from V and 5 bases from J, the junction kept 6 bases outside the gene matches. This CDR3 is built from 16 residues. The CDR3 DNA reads TGTGCCTGGAGTGGGACTAGCGGGGGGAGGGGGGAGACCCAGTACTTC. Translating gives CAWSGTSGGRGETQYF.

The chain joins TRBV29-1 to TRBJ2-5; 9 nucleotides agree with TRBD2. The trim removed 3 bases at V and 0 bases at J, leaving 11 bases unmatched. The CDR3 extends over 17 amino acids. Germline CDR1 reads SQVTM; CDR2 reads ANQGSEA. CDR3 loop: CSVEYVPRGGYQETQYF. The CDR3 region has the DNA TGCAGCGTTGAGTACGTCCCGCGGGGGGGTTACCAAGAGACCCAGTACTTC.

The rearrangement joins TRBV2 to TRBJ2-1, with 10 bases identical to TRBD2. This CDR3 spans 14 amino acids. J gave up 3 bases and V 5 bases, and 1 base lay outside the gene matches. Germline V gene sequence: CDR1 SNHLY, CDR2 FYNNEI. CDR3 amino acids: CASSTSGIYNEQFF. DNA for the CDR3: TGTGCCAGCAGTACTAGCGGGATCTACAATGAGCAGTTCTTC.

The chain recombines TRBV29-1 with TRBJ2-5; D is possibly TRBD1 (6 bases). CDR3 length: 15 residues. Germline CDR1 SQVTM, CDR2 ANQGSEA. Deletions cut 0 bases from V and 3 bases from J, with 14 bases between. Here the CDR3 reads CSVEDLLAGEETQYF. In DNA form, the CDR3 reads TGCAGCGTTGAAGATCTCTTAGCAGGGGAAGAGACCCAGTACTTC.

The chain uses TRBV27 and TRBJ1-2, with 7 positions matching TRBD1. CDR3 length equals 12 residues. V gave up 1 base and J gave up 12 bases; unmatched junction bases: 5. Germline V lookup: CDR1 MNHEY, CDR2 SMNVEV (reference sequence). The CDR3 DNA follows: TGTGCCAGCAGTTTATTGGGACAGCCCCACACCTTC. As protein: CASSLLGQPHTF.

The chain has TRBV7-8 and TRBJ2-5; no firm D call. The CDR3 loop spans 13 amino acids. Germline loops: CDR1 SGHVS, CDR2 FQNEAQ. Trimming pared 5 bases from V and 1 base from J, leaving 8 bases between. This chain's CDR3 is CASSGSLQETQYF. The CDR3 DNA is TGTGCCAGCAGCGGCAGTCTCCAAGAGACCCAGTACTTC.

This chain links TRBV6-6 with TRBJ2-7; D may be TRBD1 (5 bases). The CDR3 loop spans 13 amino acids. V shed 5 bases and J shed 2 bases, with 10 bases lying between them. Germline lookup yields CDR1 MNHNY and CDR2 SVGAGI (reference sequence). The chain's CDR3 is CASSPDITYEQYF. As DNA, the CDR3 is TGTGCCAGCAGTCCGGACATTACCTACGAGCAGTACTTC.